This is a list of T cell receptor beta chains from one sample in a study of T cell responses to AZD1222 COVID-19 vaccine. Profiling relied on immunoSEQ multiplex PCR, and the TCRdb table lists in-frame clones only, not all of them. Here the sample spans some 190,000 clones, less than 95% being singletons. Source: peripheral blood, taken 28 days after the second dose of the MenACWY control vaccine. Receptors were obtained from an adult who received the MenACWY meningococcal vaccine as a control. CDR3s include the opening cysteine and the closing phenylalanine or tryptophan. Fields, in order: clone size, D gene, V gene, J gene, CDR3 DNA, CDR3 protein. D genes are given only for firm matches. Clone size appears in some rows only: once, few, many, or a class for an expanded clone.

clone size: -
D gene: -
V gene: TRBV5-6
J gene: TRBJ1-6
CDR3 DNA: TGTGCCAGCAGCTCGTCGAAAGGGGTTTCTAATTCACCCCTCCACTTT
CDR3 protein: CASSSSKGVSNSPLHF

clone size: -
D gene: -
V gene: TRBV2
J gene: TRBJ1-5
CDR3 DNA: TGTGCCAGCAGTGGGAGCGAGGAGGGGGGGAATCAGCCCCAGCATTTT
CDR3 protein: CASSGSEEGGNQPQHF

clone size: -
D gene: TRBD2
V gene: TRBV5-1
J gene: TRBJ2-1
CDR3 DNA: TGCGCCAGCACCTGGGTGGCTAGCGGAATGAACAATGAGCAGTTCTTC
CDR3 protein: CASTWVASGMNNEQFF

clone size: once
D gene: TRBD1
V gene: TRBV18
J gene: TRBJ1-2
CDR3 DNA: TGTGCCAGCTCACTGGAAGGACAGGGGGCTAGTGGCTACACCTTC
CDR3 protein: CASSLEGQGASGYTF

clone size: -
D gene: TRBD2
V gene: TRBV6-2/TRBV6-3
J gene: TRBJ2-7
CDR3 DNA: TGTGCCAGCAGTCCCAGCGGGGGTACCTACGAGCAGTACTTC
CDR3 protein: CASSPSGGTYEQYF

clone size: -
D gene: TRBD1
V gene: TRBV9
J gene: TRBJ2-5
CDR3 DNA: TGTGCCAGCAGCGCCCTTGGACAGGGCAGGGAGACCCAGTACTTC
CDR3 protein: CASSALGQGRETQYF

clone size: -
D gene: -
V gene: TRBV30
J gene: TRBJ1-1
CDR3 DNA: TGTGCCTGGAGCTCCCACGAGGGAAGGAACACTGAAGCTTTCTTT
CDR3 protein: CAWSSHEGRNTEAFF

clone size: few
D gene: -
V gene: TRBV30
J gene: TRBJ1-3
CDR3 DNA: TGTGCCTGGGAACCCCTGACAGGAAACACCATATATTTT
CDR3 protein: CAWEPLTGNTIYF

clone size: -
D gene: -
V gene: TRBV5-1
J gene: TRBJ2-7
CDR3 DNA: TGCGCCAGCTCCCGGGACGGATCCTACGAGCAGTACTTC
CDR3 protein: CASSRDGSYEQYF

clone size: -
D gene: -
V gene: TRBV7-2
J gene: TRBJ2-7
CDR3 DNA: TGTGCCAGCAGCCTCACCCCGGGCTACGAGCAGTACTTC
CDR3 protein: CASSLTPGYEQYF

clone size: -
D gene: TRBD2
V gene: TRBV11-1
J gene: TRBJ2-7
CDR3 DNA: TGTGCCAGCAGCTTGGCGGGGGGGGCCTCCTACGAGCAGTACTTC
CDR3 protein: CASSLAGGASYEQYF

clone size: -
D gene: -
V gene: TRBV24-1
J gene: TRBJ2-2
CDR3 DNA: TGTGCCACCAGTGGCAGTACTCCCGGGGAGCTGTTTTTT
CDR3 protein: CATSGSTPGELFF

clone size: -
D gene: TRBD1
V gene: TRBV19
J gene: TRBJ1-2
CDR3 DNA: TGTGCCGTAAGACAGGGAAACTATGGCTACACCTTC
CDR3 protein: CAVRQGNYGYTF

clone size: -
D gene: -
V gene: TRBV2
J gene: TRBJ2-4
CDR3 DNA: TGTGCCAGCAGTGAAAATGGGCAGGGAGCCGGCATTCAGTACTTC
CDR3 protein: CASSENGQGAGIQYF

clone size: -
D gene: TRBD2
V gene: TRBV28
J gene: TRBJ2-7
CDR3 DNA: TGTGCCAGCAGCATGGGCGGGAGGCAAGTCTACGAGCAGTACTTC
CDR3 protein: CASSMGGRQVYEQYF

clone size: -
D gene: TRBD1
V gene: TRBV24-1
J gene: TRBJ2-3
CDR3 DNA: TGTGCCACAAAGGACAGGTGGGCGCAGTATTTT
CDR3 protein: CATKDRWAQYF

clone size: once
D gene: TRBD2
V gene: TRBV5-1
J gene: TRBJ2-7
CDR3 DNA: TGCGCCAGCAGCTCTGCCGCTAGCGGGAGTTACGAGCAGTACTTC
CDR3 protein: CASSSAASGSYEQYF

clone size: -
D gene: -
V gene: TRBV24-1
J gene: TRBJ1-5
CDR3 DNA: TGTGCCACCAGTGGCCCCGGGGCCGGATTCAATCAGCCCCAGCATTTT
CDR3 protein: CATSGPGAGFNQPQHF

clone size: -
D gene: -
V gene: TRBV5-6
J gene: TRBJ2-7
CDR3 DNA: TGTGCCAGCACCGGGGGAACCTACGAGCAGTACTTC
CDR3 protein: CASTGGTYEQYF

clone size: -
D gene: -
V gene: TRBV3-1/TRBV3-2
J gene: TRBJ1-5
CDR3 DNA: TGTGCCAGCAGCCAAGATCTAGGGAATAATCAGCCCCAGCATTTT
CDR3 protein: CASSQDLGNNQPQHF

clone size: -
D gene: -
V gene: TRBV9
J gene: TRBJ1-3
CDR3 DNA: TGTGCCAGCAGCGTTTCGGACAGCGGAAACACCATATATTTT
CDR3 protein: CASSVSDSGNTIYF

clone size: -
D gene: TRBD1
V gene: TRBV15
J gene: TRBJ2-5
CDR3 DNA: TGTGCCACCAGCAGTCCCCGGGACAGCGAGGAGACCCAGTACTTC
CDR3 protein: CATSSPRDSEETQYF

clone size: -
D gene: -
V gene: TRBV6-5
J gene: TRBJ1-1
CDR3 DNA: TGTGCCAGCTGGGGGAACACTGAAGCTTTCTTT
CDR3 protein: CASWGNTEAFF

clone size: -
D gene: TRBD1
V gene: TRBV6-5
J gene: TRBJ2-7
CDR3 DNA: TGTGCCAGCAGTCGACAGGGGTCCTACGAGCAGTACTTC
CDR3 protein: CASSRQGSYEQYF

clone size: -
D gene: TRBD2
V gene: TRBV3-1/TRBV3-2
J gene: TRBJ2-7
CDR3 DNA: TGTGCCAGCAGCCAAGAAGGGCTAGCGGGCGTAGTAGTGCAGTACTTC
CDR3 protein: CASSQEGLAGVVVQYF

clone size: -
D gene: -
V gene: TRBV6-5
J gene: TRBJ2-7
CDR3 DNA: TGTGCCAGCATACAGGGTGAACACGAGCAGTACTTC
CDR3 protein: CASIQGEHEQYF

clone size: -
D gene: TRBD1
V gene: TRBV7-7
J gene: TRBJ2-1
CDR3 DNA: TGTGCTAGCAGCATGGGACAGGGGGCAGGTGAGCAGTTCTTC
CDR3 protein: CASSMGQGAGEQFF

clone size: -
D gene: TRBD2
V gene: TRBV9
J gene: TRBJ2-2
CDR3 DNA: TGTGCCAGCAGCCAGACTAGCATGAACACCGGGGAGCTGTTTTTT
CDR3 protein: CASSQTSMNTGELFF

clone size: -
D gene: TRBD1
V gene: TRBV9
J gene: TRBJ2-7
CDR3 DNA: TGTGCCAGCAGCCCAAGACAGGGAATAAGGTCATACGAGCAGTACTTC
CDR3 protein: CASSPRQGIRSYEQYF

clone size: -
D gene: -
V gene: TRBV19
J gene: TRBJ2-2
CDR3 DNA: TGTGCCAGTAGGAGTTCGGACACCAACACCGGGGAGCTGTTTTTT
CDR3 protein: CASRSSDTNTGELFF

clone size: -
D gene: TRBD2
V gene: TRBV7-8
J gene: TRBJ2-3
CDR3 DNA: TGTGCCAGCAGACTTGCGGGAGTGGTCACAGATACGCAGTATTTT
CDR3 protein: CASRLAGVVTDTQYF